The rows below give T cell receptor beta chains drawn from one sample of a study of CD8+ T cells in alopecia areata. Using immunoSEQ multiplex PCR, the repertoire was profiled, and TCRdb retains in-frame clones only, with some absent. The sample has approximately 170,000 clones; around 60% are singletons. Sequenced material: CD4+ T cells sorted from blood, taken at week 4, from a patient treated with tofacitinib. Receptors originate from a human donor with alopecia areata. Each CDR3 is given with its conserved first and last residue. The D gene is left open where the match is weak. The size of a clone is reported for some rows only, either as once, few or many, or as a class for expanded clones.

V,size,D,J,CDR3,DNA
TRBV9,-,TRBD2,TRBJ2-4,CASSVARLAGVDIQYF,TGTGCCAGCAGCGTAGCCCGCCTAGCGGGAGTCGACATTCAGTACTTC
TRBV29-1,-,TRBD1,TRBJ2-4,CSVGDRAKNIQYF,TGCAGCGTTGGGGACAGGGCCAAAAACATTCAGTACTTC
TRBV29-1,-,-,TRBJ1-5,CSVEFGNQPQHF,TGCAGCGTTGAGTTCGGGAATCAGCCCCAGCATTTT
TRBV18,once,-,TRBJ2-7,CASSPDQFREQYF,TGTGCCAGCTCCCCGGATCAATTCCGCGAGCAGTACTTC
TRBV5-1,-,-,TRBJ2-1,CASSPRGYNEQFF,TGCGCCAGCAGCCCGAGGGGTTACAATGAGCAGTTCTTC
TRBV23-1,-,-,TRBJ1-1,CASSQLEGQDPMNTEAFF,TGCGCCAGCAGTCAATTAGAAGGGCAGGACCCAATGAACACTGAAGCTTTCTTT
TRBV28,few,-,TRBJ2-7,CASSFRTGSYEQYF,TGTGCCAGCAGTTTTCGCACAGGCTCCTACGAGCAGTACTTC
TRBV7-3,-,TRBD2,TRBJ2-1,CASSLNSPLAAAHGEQFF,TGTGCCAGCAGCTTAAACTCCCCCCTAGCGGCAGCTCATGGTGAGCAGTTCTTC
TRBV4-1,-,-,TRBJ2-3,CASSNRLVDTQYF,TGCGCCAGCAGCAATAGACTCGTAGATACGCAGTATTTT
TRBV29-1,-,-,TRBJ1-2,CSVERGYGYTF,TGCAGCGTTGAACGAGGGTATGGCTACACCTTC
TRBV29-1,-,-,TRBJ2-7,CSVADSYEQYF,TGCAGCGTTGCCGACTCCTACGAGCAGTACTTC
TRBV11-2,few,-,TRBJ1-4,CASSLARRRTNEKLFF,TGTGCCAGCAGCTTGGCAAGACGGAGAACTAATGAAAAACTGTTTTTT
TRBV9,-,TRBD1,TRBJ1-5,CASSQGQGAQPQHF,TGTGCCAGCAGCCAAGGACAGGGAGCTCAGCCCCAGCATTTT
TRBV20-1,once,-,TRBJ2-1,CSAKGNEQFF,TGCAGTGCCAAGGGCAATGAGCAGTTCTTC
TRBV28,-,TRBD1,TRBJ1-1,CASEDRGWKGAFF,TGTGCCAGCGAAGACAGGGGGTGGAAGGGAGCTTTCTTT
TRBV7-2,-,-,TRBJ1-3,CASSLVTTSIYF,TGTGCCAGCAGCTTAGTGACGACTTCTATATATTTT
TRBV25-1,-,-,TRBJ2-1,CASSESGRNEQFF,TGTGCCAGCAGTGAATCCGGCAGGAATGAGCAGTTCTTC
TRBV2,-,-,TRBJ2-3,CASSVSIDTQYF,TGTGCCAGCAGTGTGTCGATCGATACGCAGTATTTT
TRBV28,once,TRBD1,TRBJ1-5,CASSPGTGGNQPQHF,TGTGCCAGCAGCCCCGGGACAGGGGGCAATCAGCCCCAGCATTTT
TRBV4-2,-,-,TRBJ1-4,CASSPRLPRTGEKLFF,TGTGCCAGCAGCCCCCGTCTCCCCAGAACAGGTGAAAAACTGTTTTTT
TRBV29-1,-,-,TRBJ2-5,CSVGRFRYGETQYF,TGCAGCGTTGGTCGGTTCCGATACGGGGAGACCCAGTACTTC
TRBV29-1,-,-,TRBJ1-3,CSGGQSSGNTIYF,TGCAGCGGGGGGCAGTCCTCTGGAAACACCATATATTTT
TRBV29-1,-,-,TRBJ2-7,CSVELIRGEQYF,TGCAGCGTTGAATTAATACGGGGCGAGCAGTACTTC
TRBV29-1,-,-,TRBJ2-7,CSVVGTLERPYEQYF,TGCAGCGTTGTCGGCACACTCGAGAGACCGTACGAGCAGTACTTC
TRBV6-1,-,-,TRBJ1-1,CASSIEGNTEAFF,TGTGCCAGCAGTATCGAGGGGAACACTGAAGCTTTCTTT
TRBV29-1,few,TRBD1,TRBJ2-1,CSARGQSSEQFF,TGCAGCGCCAGGGGGCAATCCAGTGAGCAGTTCTTC
TRBV28,few,-,TRBJ2-1,CASSLWYNEQFF,TGTGCCAGCAGTTTATGGTACAATGAGCAGTTCTTC
TRBV6-5,-,-,TRBJ1-2,CASRNRDLNFYGYTF,TGTGCCAGCAGAAACAGAGACCTCAACTTCTATGGCTACACCTTC
TRBV7-2,few,TRBD2,TRBJ2-7,CASSPRTSGAYEQYF,TGTGCCAGCAGCCCACGGACTAGCGGGGCCTACGAGCAGTACTTC
TRBV4-2,-,-,TRBJ2-7,CASSPAYTSYEQYF,TGTGCCAGCAGCCCAGCATACACCTCCTACGAGCAGTACTTC